This is a list of T cell receptor beta chains from one sample in a study of cytomegalovirus exposure and HLA in healthy donors. Sequencing was performed with immunoSEQ multiplex PCR; in TCRdb, only in-frame clones are kept and a portion is missing. The table records 170,000 or so clones, about four fifths of them present only once. Sequenced sample: PBMCs. The receptors come from a woman aged 18-29 years in good health and CMV-seropositive. Both conserved end residues are trimmed from each CDR3. Fields, in order: V gene, J gene, CDR3 protein.

V: TRBV10-3
J: TRBJ2-1
CDR3: AISESERGGRNEQF

V: TRBV6-5
J: TRBJ2-1
CDR3: ASRLERGGEQF

V: TRBV2
J: TRBJ2-5
CDR3: ASSEAKTASGGWFRETQY

V: TRBV19
J: TRBJ1-5
CDR3: ASRLKNRGWNQPQH

V: TRBV6-5
J: TRBJ2-7
CDR3: ASSYSGGQGFYEQY

V: TRBV6-5
J: TRBJ1-4
CDR3: ASSPGAATNEKLF

V: TRBV2
J: TRBJ2-7
CDR3: ASSEVLVPRGQQY

V: TRBV6-1
J: TRBJ2-7
CDR3: ASSGTGRDEQY

V: TRBV9
J: TRBJ1-1
CDR3: ASSPRLINTEAF

V: TRBV10-3
J: TRBJ1-2
CDR3: AINQGQDYGYT

V: TRBV9
J: TRBJ1-2
CDR3: ASSPSRGGYGYT

V: TRBV14
J: TRBJ1-4
CDR3: ASSQDRRSVF

V: TRBV19
J: TRBJ1-5
CDR3: ASGRETDQPQH

V: TRBV6-5
J: TRBJ1-2
CDR3: ASSYSIRQGNYGYT

V: TRBV5-1
J: TRBJ1-5
CDR3: ASSLEPQGGNQPQH

V: TRBV10-1
J: TRBJ2-3
CDR3: ASSVWQDTDTQY

V: TRBV6-5
J: TRBJ1-1
CDR3: ASSSYQGITEAF

V: TRBV4-1
J: TRBJ2-5
CDR3: ASSQDGAGLETQY

V: TRBV2
J: TRBJ2-2
CDR3: ASSGTSGGLNTGELF

V: TRBV7-2
J: TRBJ2-3
CDR3: ASSFGLVGSTDTQY

V: TRBV7-9
J: TRBJ1-6
CDR3: ASSPGSGQRNNSPLH

V: TRBV5-1
J: TRBJ2-6
CDR3: ASSLTGISGANVLT

V: TRBV14
J: TRBJ2-7
CDR3: ASSQEIRSEQY

V: TRBV6-1
J: TRBJ1-1
CDR3: ASKVSGGTEAF

V: TRBV6-5
J: TRBJ1-1
CDR3: ASTQGDSLYL

V: TRBV5-1
J: TRBJ2-1
CDR3: ASSLGLAGGHEQF

V: TRBV4-3
J: TRBJ1-3
CDR3: ASSPNRGGGNTIY

V: TRBV6-5
J: TRBJ2-1
CDR3: ASSRMTSLDEQF

V: TRBV19
J: TRBJ1-1
CDR3: ASSIRPGRAF

V: TRBV5-4
J: TRBJ1-1
CDR3: ASSLDGGRRNTEAF

V: TRBV7-2
J: TRBJ1-3
CDR3: ASSSRGNTIY

V: TRBV4-2
J: TRBJ2-1
CDR3: ASSQRGADEQF

V: TRBV5-5
J: TRBJ2-3
CDR3: ASSRLGGGGPTDTQY

V: TRBV19
J: TRBJ1-3
CDR3: ASSGAQGASGNTIY

V: TRBV6-6
J: TRBJ2-7
CDR3: ASRGRDRGPYGQY

V: TRBV9
J: TRBJ2-5
CDR3: ASSVAASGGAGETQY

V: TRBV14
J: TRBJ2-1
CDR3: ASSQDTVRQF

V: TRBV15
J: TRBJ2-1
CDR3: ATSREGGHEQF

V: TRBV11-2
J: TRBJ1-1
CDR3: ASSSFPQGNTEAF

V: TRBV5-4
J: TRBJ2-1
CDR3: ASSLSLAPDNEQF

V: TRBV18
J: TRBJ1-4
CDR3: ASSPLGSGDREKLF

V: TRBV25-1
J: TRBJ2-3
CDR3: ASSESGSGGTDTQY

V: TRBV6-1
J: TRBJ2-7
CDR3: ASSAWGQGSYEQY

V: TRBV14
J: TRBJ2-5
CDR3: ASSQVASYETQY

V: TRBV27
J: TRBJ2-1
CDR3: ASSLAGGTNEQF

V: TRBV4-1
J: TRBJ2-7
CDR3: ASSQDGIGTSSYEQY

V: TRBV15
J: TRBJ1-2
CDR3: ATSRGGGDYGYT

V: TRBV2
J: TRBJ2-5
CDR3: ASNKGALQETQY

V: TRBV29-1
J: TRBJ2-3
CDR3: TGSHASGGARADTQY

V: TRBV5-1
J: TRBJ2-3
CDR3: ASSSGTHLGTDTQY

V: TRBV7-3
J: TRBJ2-1
CDR3: ASSPGQPSYNEQF

V: TRBV7-7
J: TRBJ2-7
CDR3: ASSLAQGPTYEQY

V: TRBV4-2
J: TRBJ2-3
CDR3: ASSQDTLAGGGGADTQY

V: TRBV27
J: TRBJ1-1
CDR3: ASSSVVATEAF

V: TRBV11-3
J: TRBJ1-5
CDR3: ASSGIIQPQH

V: TRBV4-1
J: TRBJ2-3
CDR3: ASSQGPVTSTDTQY

V: TRBV2
J: TRBJ2-7
CDR3: ASRQQGIIHEQY

V: TRBV2
J: TRBJ2-3
CDR3: ASSEFYAGGGTDTQY

V: TRBV10-3
J: TRBJ1-1
CDR3: ATTAGGGTEAF

V: TRBV7-3
J: TRBJ1-6
CDR3: ASSSNGDSPLH